This T cell receptor beta chain was captured in a study of blood T cell repertoires in COVID-19. This clone has a single count. The identical CDR3 is also encoded by other nucleotide sequences in the sample. This table comes from immunoSEQ multiplex PCR, and its TCRdb copy is limited to in-frame clones, with some not included. Here the sample spans under 150,000 clones, around 85% being singletons. The CDR3 length is 13 residues. The ends were cut back, 0 bases at V and 4 bases at J, with 5 bases in the middle. CDR1 is SGHAT, CDR2 FQNNGV, per germline. This sequence joins TRBV11-2 and TRBJ2-3, with D hard to call. The TCR was taken from a human donor in a cohort sampled during active COVID-19. Source material: peripheral blood. CDR3 loop: CASSLDRADTQYF. The CDR3, as DNA: TGTGCCAGCAGCTTAGATCGGGCAGATACGCAGTATTTT.